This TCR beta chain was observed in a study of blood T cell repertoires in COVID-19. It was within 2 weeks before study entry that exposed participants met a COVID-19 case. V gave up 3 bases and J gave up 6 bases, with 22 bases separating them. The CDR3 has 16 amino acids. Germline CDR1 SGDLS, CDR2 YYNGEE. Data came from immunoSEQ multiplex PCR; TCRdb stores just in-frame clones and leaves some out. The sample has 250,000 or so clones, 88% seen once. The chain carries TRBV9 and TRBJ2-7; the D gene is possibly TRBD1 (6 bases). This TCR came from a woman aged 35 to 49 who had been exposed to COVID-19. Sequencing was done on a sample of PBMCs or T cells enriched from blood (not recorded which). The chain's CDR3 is CASSARPVQGRLEQYF. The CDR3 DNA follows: TGTGCCAGCAGCGCCCGCCCAGTACAGGGTAGGCTCGAGCAGTACTTC.